Presented here are 10 T cell receptor beta chains from one specimen sequenced in a study of PD-1 blockade in classical Hodgkin lymphoma. TCRdb's copy holds only in-frame clones and misses some; the assay was immunoSEQ multiplex PCR. This sample yields 40,000 to 45,000 clones, of which 78% are seen a single time; over 10% belongs to the top ten. Patients all relapsed after autologous stem cell transplantation, and there was variation in brentuximab vedotin exposure. The sample was peripheral blood mononuclear cells (PBMCs), taken at baseline. Source of these receptors: a human donor with classical Hodgkin lymphoma.

The chain joins TRBV10-2 to TRBJ2-7; TRBD2 matches 13 bases. CDR3 size: 14 residues. The V and J ends lost 2 bases and 7 bases, in that order; junction bases with no gene match: 2. CDR1 is WSHSY, CDR2 SAAADI, per germline. CDR3 residues: CASSEGTSGVEQYF. The CDR3, as DNA: TGCGCCAGCAGTGAGGGGACTAGCGGGGTTGAGCAGTACTTC.

This clone was seen a handful of times. V is TRBV4-1 and J is TRBJ2-1, with a weak D call TRBD2 (6 bases). Per germline, CDR1 MGHRA and CDR2 YSYEKL. V was cut by 1 base and J by 8 bases, with 21 bases left in between. The CDR3 is 17 residues long. CDR3 region: CASSQAPLGRGTDEQFF. The CDR3 nucleotides read TGCGCCAGCAGCCAAGCCCCTCTAGGGCGGGGTACGGATGAGCAGTTCTTC.

The gene calls are TRBV29-1 and TRBJ1-2; 11 bases align to TRBD1. The trim removed 4 bases at V and 6 bases at J, leaving 4 bases unmatched. This CDR3 region has 13 residues. The germline CDR1 and CDR2 sequences are SQVTM and ANQGSEA. The CDR3 reads CSVGRDRGDGYTF. CDR3 nucleotides: TGCAGCGTTGGCCGGGACAGGGGGGATGGCTACACCTTC.

The rearrangement uses TRBV6-6 and TRBJ2-5; TRBD2 matches at 10 bases. V shed 6 bases, J shed 5 bases, and the junction held 9 bases outside the gene matches. The length of the CDR3 is 15 residues. Germline CDR1 MNHNY, CDR2 SVGAGI (reference sequence). The chain's CDR3 is CASRGLAGDGETQYF. CDR3 nucleotide sequence: TGTGCCAGCAGAGGGCTAGCGGGGGATGGGGAGACCCAGTACTTC.

V gene TRBV12-5 combines with J gene TRBJ2-7; no clear D gene. CDR1 and CDR2 from the germline V gene are LGHNT and FRNRAP. V was cut by 4 bases and J by 9 bases, with 19 bases left in between. The CDR3 is made up of 14 amino acids. CDR3 DNA: TGTGCTAGTGGTTGGGCCCTTCGAGCCCGCGGGCAGTACTTC. Protein: CASGWALRARGQYF.

The chain carries TRBV5-4 and TRBJ2-5, with TRBD2 as a possible D gene (6 bases). Per the germline V gene, CDR1 is SGHNT and CDR2 is YYREEE (reference sequence). With 4 bases removed from V and 7 bases from J, the gap between germline ends came to 17 bases. This CDR3 spans 14 amino acids. In nucleotides, the CDR3 is TGTGCCAGCAGCCCGGACGTAGTGGAGGGGACCCAGTACTTC. It translates to CASSPDVVEGTQYF. Variable domain in full (rest from reference TRBV5-4 and TRBJ2-5): ETGVTQSPTHLIKTRGQQVTLRCSSQSGHNTVSWYQQALGQGPQFIFQYYREEENGRGNFPPRFSGLQFPNYSSELNVNALELDDSALYLCASSPDVVEGTQYFGPGTRLLVL.

The chain couples TRBV29-1 to TRBJ1-2; 8 nucleotides match TRBD1. This CDR3 contains 10 residues. The ends lost 8 bases at V and 8 bases at J; junction bases unmatched: 4. Germline CDR1 is SQVTM and CDR2 is ANQGSEA. CDR3 bases: TGCAGCCGGGACAGGAGAGGCTACACCTTC. Translating gives CSRDRRGYTF.

The rearrangement uses TRBV5-1 and TRBJ2-5; 10 bases are a match to TRBD2. The CDR3 totals 14 residues. Trimming at V came to 0 bases and at J to 5 bases, leaving 1 base not matched to a gene. Germline V gene data show CDR1 as SGHRS and CDR2 as YFSETQ. The CDR3 loop reads CASSLGGLAETQYF. In DNA form, the CDR3 reads TGCGCCAGCAGCTTGGGGGGACTAGCGGAGACCCAGTACTTC.

This chain uses TRBV6-5 with TRBJ2-2; D gene unclear. Trimming shortened V by 0 bases and J by 1 base, and 6 bases separated the two germline ends. There are 15 residues in the CDR3. The germline gives CDR1 MNHEY, CDR2 SVGAGI. The CDR3 protein is CASSYSSENTGELFF. The CDR3 coding sequence is TGTGCCAGCAGTTACTCGTCCGAGAACACCGGGGAGCTGTTTTTT.

The chain has TRBV2 and TRBJ2-5; TRBD2 matches at 12 bases. CDR1 and CDR2 from the germline V gene are SNHLY and FYNNEI. The ends lost 4 bases at V and 3 bases at J; junction bases unmatched: 12. CDR3 length: 18 residues. The CDR3 is CASSVASGGARGKETQYF. Here the CDR3 DNA reads TGTGCCAGCAGTGTAGCTAGCGGGGGGGCCCGAGGGAAAGAGACCCAGTACTTC.